Listed below are T cell receptor beta chains from one sample, sequenced in a study of shared clonotypes between healthy human individuals. Here immunoSEQ multiplex PCR was the method, and the copy in TCRdb shows in-frame clones only, minus some. This sample has 550,000 to 600,000 clones, with roughly 98% found just once. The sample taken for sequencing was naive CD8+ T cells sorted from blood. These receptors all come from a man aged 25 to 40 in good health. The CDR3 runs from the conserved cysteine through the conserved F or W. The order of the fields is CDR3 protein, CDR3 DNA, D gene, clone size, J gene, V gene. D genes are given only for firm matches. The listing skips clone size in some rows; elsewhere it reads once, few, many or a size class.

CDR3: CASSLEGQEEQFF
DNA: TGCGCCAGCAGCTTGGAAGGGCAAGAGGAGCAGTTCTTC
D: .
size: .
J: TRBJ2-1
V: TRBV5-1

CDR3: CASSQVSQYNEQFF
DNA: TGCGCCAGCAGCCAAGTTAGCCAATACAATGAGCAGTTCTTC
D: .
size: .
J: TRBJ2-1
V: TRBV4-1

CDR3: CASSPEKLAGADEQYF
DNA: TGTGCCAGCAGCCCGGAGAAACTAGCGGGAGCGGACGAGCAGTACTTC
D: TRBD2
size: .
J: TRBJ2-7
V: TRBV2

CDR3: CASSLILGNTEAFF
DNA: TGTGCCAGCAGTTTAATTTTGGGAAACACTGAAGCTTTCTTT
D: .
size: once
J: TRBJ1-1
V: TRBV27

CDR3: CASSQERGLSYEQYF
DNA: TGCGCCAGCAGCCAAGAACGGGGTCTATCCTACGAGCAGTACTTC
D: .
size: .
J: TRBJ2-7
V: TRBV4-1

CDR3: CASSGNFRATEAFF
DNA: TGTGCCAGCAGTGGCAATTTTCGGGCCACTGAAGCTTTCTTT
D: .
size: .
J: TRBJ1-1
V: TRBV6-1

CDR3: CAISFSDSYNEQFF
DNA: TGTGCCATCAGTTTCAGCGACTCCTACAATGAGCAGTTCTTC
D: .
size: .
J: TRBJ2-1
V: TRBV10-3

CDR3: CASSQEPPGQGDQPQHF
DNA: TGCGCCAGCAGCCAAGAACCTCCCGGACAGGGCGATCAGCCCCAGCATTTT
D: TRBD1
size: .
J: TRBJ1-5
V: TRBV4-1

CDR3: CASSHGPSEQFF
DNA: TGTGCCAGCAGCCACGGACCGAGTGAGCAGTTCTTC
D: .
size: .
J: TRBJ2-1
V: TRBV14

CDR3: CASSLYRGGTEAFF
DNA: TGTGCCAGCAGTTTATACCGGGGGGGGACTGAAGCTTTCTTT
D: .
size: .
J: TRBJ1-1
V: TRBV27

CDR3: CASSESLTEKLFF
DNA: TGCGCCAGCAGTGAGTCGTTAACTGAAAAACTGTTTTTT
D: .
size: .
J: TRBJ1-4
V: TRBV10-1

CDR3: CASSLEPGDFGGYTF
DNA: TGTGCCAGCAGCTTAGAACCAGGCGACTTTGGTGGCTACACCTTC
D: .
size: .
J: TRBJ1-2
V: TRBV7-9

CDR3: CASSQTTSGSYNEQFF
DNA: TGTGCCAGCAGCCAAACCACTAGCGGGAGCTACAATGAGCAGTTCTTC
D: TRBD2
size: .
J: TRBJ2-1
V: TRBV5-8

CDR3: CASSSGVVARQYF
DNA: TGTGCCAGCAGTTCAGGGGTGGTAGCTCGGCAGTACTTC
D: .
size: .
J: TRBJ2-7
V: TRBV27

CDR3: CASSHFLGQPNTEAFF
DNA: TGCGCCAGCAGCCATTTCCTGGGACAGCCGAACACTGAAGCTTTCTTT
D: TRBD1
size: .
J: TRBJ1-1
V: TRBV4-1

CDR3: CASSVLAGYEQYF
DNA: TGTGCCAGCAGTGTTCTAGCGGGCTACGAGCAGTACTTC
D: TRBD2
size: .
J: TRBJ2-7
V: TRBV6-4

CDR3: CASSRRDREPLRGYTF
DNA: TGTGCCAGCAGCCGGAGGGACAGGGAGCCTCTCCGGGGCTACACCTTC
D: TRBD1
size: .
J: TRBJ1-2
V: TRBV5-4

CDR3: CASSQLGGNTGELFF
DNA: TGCGCCAGCAGCCAATTAGGGGGAAACACCGGGGAGCTGTTTTTT
D: .
size: .
J: TRBJ2-2
V: TRBV4-1

CDR3: CASSVTGGSVLYGYTF
DNA: TGTGCCAGCAGTGTCACAGGGGGCTCCGTCCTCTATGGCTACACCTTC
D: TRBD1
size: .
J: TRBJ1-2
V: TRBV28

CDR3: CASSYSIENTGELFF
DNA: TGTGCCAGCAGTTACTCGATCGAGAACACCGGGGAGCTGTTTTTT
D: .
size: .
J: TRBJ2-2
V: TRBV6-5

CDR3: CASSLRGNAYEQYF
DNA: TGTGCCAGCAGCTTGCGGGGAAATGCCTACGAGCAGTACTTC
D: .
size: .
J: TRBJ2-7
V: TRBV5-6